Shown below are 26 T cell receptor beta chains from a single sample sequenced in a study of T cells in Graves' hyperthyroidism and ophthalmopathy. Amplified TCR beta CDR3 regions derived from RNA transcripts. HTBI primers were the set used in a first-round RT-PCR of the TCR CDR3. TCRdb reprocessed the multiplex PCR reads with MiXCR, giving one entry per CDR3 protein. The table lists about 160,000 distinct CDR3 sequences, 9.4% of them singletons. Sequencing input: blood. The receptors derive from a woman between 18 and 29 years old with Graves' hyperthyroidism that later progressed to Graves' ophthalmopathy.

This clonotype was observed at least ten times. The rearrangement links TRBV2 to TRBJ1-5, with D perhaps TRBD1 (5 bases). The CDR3 consists of 15 residues. Germline CDR1 reads SNHLY; CDR2 reads FYNNEI. Between the trimmed V and J ends, which lost 6 bases and 6 bases, there was a span of 18 bases. Here the CDR3 reads CASSGTVLGFQPQHF. CDR3 DNA sequence: TGTGCCAGCAGCGGGACTGTGTTGGGATTTCAGCCCCAGCATTTT.

This rearrangement joins TRBV12-3 or TRBV12-4 to TRBJ1-2; D perhaps matches TRBD1 (6 bases). The CDR3 loop spans 15 amino acids. Trimming shortened V by 0 bases and J by 0 bases, and 8 bases separated the two germline ends. The CDR3: CASSLADRANYGYTF. The CDR3 DNA reads as TGTGCCAGCAGTTTAGCGGACAGAGCTAACTATGGCTACACCTTC.

The sample holds one count of this clonotype. The V and J genes are TRBV15 and TRBJ2-7, with 7 bases identical to TRBD1. The CDR3 has 13 amino acids. V lost 0 bases, J lost 6 bases, and 2 bases stayed unmatched. The V gene's germline CDR1 is LNHNV and CDR2 YYDKDF (reference sequence). CDR3 bases: TGTGCCACCAGCAGAGAGAACAGGGGCGAGCAGTACTTC. Translated, it gives CATSRENRGEQYF.

Turning to this clonotype: A much larger clone is a single base away; this may be a read error. This sequence joins TRBV7-9 and TRBJ2-7; possibly TRBD2 for D (6 bases). This CDR3 comprises 14 residues. Germline V gene sequence: CDR1 SEHNR, CDR2 FQNEAQ (reference sequence). Trimming removed 7 bases from V and 2 bases from J, with 15 bases in between. CDR3 sequence (DNA): TGTGCCAGCAACCTAGGGCGGGGCGCCTACGAGCAGTACTTC. Translation gives CASNLGRGAYEQYF.

This clonotype was counted ten times or more. This chain uses TRBV7-2 with TRBJ1-1; D is perhaps TRBD1 (6 bases). Germline assignment: CDR1 SGHTA and CDR2 FQGNSA. Trimming pared 5 bases from V and 1 base from J, leaving 23 bases between. The CDR3 length is 18 residues. Here the CDR3 DNA reads TGTGCCAGCAGCCACCCGTTCTTCCGGGGGCGAGCGAACACTGAAGCTTTCTTT. Translating it yields CASSHPFFRGRANTEAFF.

On this clonotype: A much bigger clone sits one base away, suggesting this may be a read error. The gene calls are TRBV28 and TRBJ2-5; perhaps D is TRBD1 or TRBD2 (5 bases each). Germline loops: CDR1 MDHEN, CDR2 SYDVKM. V was pared by 6 bases and J by 5 bases, with 22 bases between. This CDR3 spans 16 amino acids. This chain's CDR3 is CASRLDGALGWETQYF. For the CDR3, the DNA is TGTGCCAGCAGATTAGACGGGGCGCTTGGGTGGGAGACCCAGTACTTC.

There are many counts of this clonotype. The V call is TRBV12-3 or TRBV12-4, the J call TRBJ2-3; TRBD2 might be the D (6 bases). CDR3 length: 14 residues. The V gene lost 2 bases and the J gene lost 6 bases, with 12 bases spanning the gap. The CDR3 region has the DNA TGTGCCAGCAGTTTACAAGTAGCGGTGGATACGCAGTATTTT. It codes for CASSLQVAVDTQYF.

The chain links TRBV6-4 to TRBJ2-1, with 14 bases lining up with TRBD2. Trimming removed 4 bases from V and 9 bases from J; junction bases left unmatched: 11. CDR3 length: 17 residues. CDR1 MRHNA and CDR2 SNTAGT come from the germline V gene. CDR3 protein: CASSARQGLAGVGEQFF. For the CDR3, the DNA is TGTGCCAGCAGTGCCAGACAGGGACTAGCGGGAGTAGGTGAGCAGTTCTTC.

Ten or more counts support this clonotype. The chain has TRBV28 and TRBJ2-3; 10 nucleotides line up with TRBD1. CDR1 and CDR2 from the germline V gene are MDHEN and SYDVKM. The CDR3 runs 16 residues. V trimming: 0 bases; J trimming: 2 bases; junction bases outside the gene matches: 2. CDR3 loop: CASSLWGQGSTDTQYF. CDR3 in DNA: TGTGCCAGCAGTTTATGGGGACAGGGGTCCACAGATACGCAGTATTTT.

This clonotype has at least ten counts. J is TRBJ1-1 and V is TRBV6-6; the D gene is possibly TRBD1 (5 bases). CDR1 is MNHNY and CDR2 is SVGAGI in the germline V gene (reference sequence). The CDR3 totals 15 residues. Trimming removed 2 bases from V and 7 bases from J, with 17 bases in between. This CDR3 is CASSYPSGGRIEAFF. The DNA for the CDR3 is TGTGCCAGCAGTTACCCGAGCGGGGGGAGGATTGAAGCTTTCTTT.

This clonotype was seen repeatedly, ten times or more. J is TRBJ1-1 and V is TRBV3-1; D is ambiguous. Germline assignment: CDR1 LGHDT and CDR2 YNNKEL (reference sequence). The CDR3 spans 13 residues. V was trimmed by 5 bases and J by 1 base, leaving 8 bases between them. The CDR3 spells CASSGEGNTEAFF. The CDR3 DNA is TGTGCCAGCAGCGGGGAGGGGAACACTGAAGCTTTCTTT.

This clonotype was recorded at least ten times. The rearrangement joins TRBV12-3 or TRBV12-4 to TRBJ2-2; D unclear. The CDR3 totals 14 residues. Trimming pared 6 bases from V and 5 bases from J, leaving 13 bases between. CDR3 sequence: CASSHPDGTGELFF. The DNA of the CDR3 is TGTGCCAGCAGCCACCCGGACGGGACCGGGGAGCTGTTTTTT.

This clonotype was seen repeatedly, ten times or more. The chain recombines TRBV20-1 with TRBJ2-2, with D perhaps matching TRBD1 (6 bases). Germline-derived CDR1 and CDR2 are DFQATT and SNEGSKA (reference sequence). The V and J ends lost 3 bases and 3 bases respectively, with 14 bases between them. The CDR3 has 15 amino acids. The CDR3 is CSARGAHLDTGELFF. The CDR3 DNA sequence: TGCAGTGCTAGGGGGGCTCACCTAGACACCGGGGAGCTGTTTTTT.

CDR3 amino acids: CASSAGTSGRAWEQYF. CDR3 sequence (DNA): TGTGCCAGCAGCGCCGGGACTAGCGGGAGGGCGTGGGAGCAGTACTTC. The chain joins TRBV9 to TRBJ2-7; TRBD2 matches at 16 bases. The V and J ends lost 3 bases and 7 bases, in that order; junction bases with no gene match: 7. Germline lookup yields CDR1 SGDLS and CDR2 YYNGEE. The CDR3 runs to 16 residues. The full variable domain, its missing parts supplied by reference TRBV9 and TRBJ2-7, is DSGVTQTPKHLITATGQRVTLRCSPRSGDLSVYWYQQSLDQGLQFLIQYYNGEERAKGNILERFSAQQFPDLHSELNLSSLELGDSALYFCASSAGTSGRAWEQYFGPGTRLTVT.

This clonotype was observed many times. The chain employs TRBV12-3 or TRBV12-4 and TRBJ2-5; D gene unclear. Trimming took 3 bases from V and 3 from J, leaving 8 bases between them. The CDR3 spans 13 residues. The CDR3 DNA follows: TGTGCCAGCAGTTTCGGGCAGAAAGAGACCCAGTACTTC. This sequence encodes CASSFGQKETQYF.

This chain uses TRBV7-2 with TRBJ1-2; D is unclear. Germline V gene lookup returns CDR1 SGHTA and CDR2 FQGNSA. The V end lost 3 bases, the J end lost 0 bases, and 8 bases lay between the germline ends. The CDR3 has 14 amino acids. Written as DNA, the CDR3 is TGTGCCAGCAGCTTTTTATCAGCTAACTATGGCTACACCTTC. Residues: CASSFLSANYGYTF.

This clonotype has a count of ten or more. The chain employs TRBV6-6 and TRBJ2-5; maybe TRBD1 (5 bases). V shed 0 bases and J shed 1 base, with 9 bases lying between them. Per the germline V gene, CDR1 is MNHNY and CDR2 is SVGAGI (reference sequence). CDR3 length: 15 residues. CDR3 DNA: TGTGCCAGCAGTTACTCGAAGGGGTCCCAAGAGACCCAGTACTTC. This encodes CASSYSKGSQETQYF.

This rearrangement joins TRBV7-2 to TRBJ2-7; 10 bases are a match to TRBD2. The CDR3 sequence is 16 residues long. V trimming: 5 bases; J trimming: 4 bases; junction bases outside the gene matches: 11. Germline V gene data show CDR1 as SGHTA and CDR2 as FQGNSA. The CDR3 is CASSPVPGLAPYEQYF. CDR3 DNA sequence: TGTGCCAGCAGCCCAGTTCCGGGACTAGCGCCTTACGAGCAGTACTTC.

This clonotype was counted ten times or more. The CDR3 sequence is CASSLQVWGLLGSTNEKLFF. As DNA, the CDR3 is TGTGCCAGCAGTCTACAGGTCTGGGGCTTATTAGGTTCCACTAATGAAAAACTGTTTTTT. This chain connects TRBV12-3 or TRBV12-4 to TRBJ1-4; D might be TRBD1 (5 bases). V was pared by 5 bases and J by 2 bases, with 27 bases between. The CDR3 has 20 residues.

This clonotype occurred many times. J is TRBJ2-4 and V is TRBV28, with 8 bases aligning to TRBD2. Germline V gene lookup returns CDR1 MDHEN and CDR2 SYDVKM. V dropped 6 bases and J dropped 8; count of bases not matched to a gene: 9. This CDR3 contains 14 residues. The DNA of the CDR3 is TGTGCCAGCAGCCTTGGACTAGCAGGCCACATTCAGTACTTC. This sequence encodes CASSLGLAGHIQYF.

The rearrangement joins TRBV19 to TRBJ2-7; 8 bases match TRBD1. CDR1 and CDR2 (germline): LNHDA, SQIVND (reference sequence). The CDR3 sequence is 14 residues long. Trimming cost V 3 bases and J 6 bases; bases outside gene matches: 7. CDR3 sequence (DNA): TGTGCCAGTAGTATCTCGGACAGGGCGGGCGAGCAGTACTTC. The encoded protein is CASSISDRAGEQYF.

This chain connects TRBV6-1 to TRBJ2-7; D is possibly TRBD1 (5 bases). The CDR3 consists of 15 residues. The V end was cut by 5 bases, the J end by 3 bases, with 17 bases between. Looked up from germline, CDR1 is MNHNS and CDR2 is SASEGT. The CDR3 spells CASSSPSQGIYEQYF. The DNA for the CDR3 is TGTGCCAGCAGTTCCCCGTCCCAGGGTATCTACGAGCAGTACTTC.

This clonotype has a count of ten or more. J is TRBJ2-3 and V is TRBV7-9; D not certain. There are 12 residues in the CDR3. Trimming took 3 bases from V and 3 from J, leaving 4 bases between them. Germline V gives CDR1 SEHNR, CDR2 FQNEAQ (reference sequence). In DNA, the CDR3 is TGTGCCAGCAGCTTCCCAACAGATACGCAGTATTTT. This gives the protein CASSFPTDTQYF.

The table lists this clonotype with many counts. The chain has TRBV6-1 and TRBJ1-3; 9 bases align to TRBD1. The V segment lost 5 bases and the J segment 3 bases; nucleotides outside the gene matches: 2. The CDR3 extends over 14 amino acids. Germline V gene data show CDR1 as MNHNS and CDR2 as SASEGT. The CDR3 DNA is TGTGCCAGCAGTACAGGGGGCTTTGGAAACACCATATATTTT. This translates into CASSTGGFGNTIYF.

This clonotype was detected ten times or more. The chain links TRBV15 to TRBJ2-7; D may correspond to TRBD1 or TRBD2 (5 bases each). V lost 3 bases, J lost 2 bases, and 14 bases lay in between. Germline-derived CDR1 and CDR2 are LNHNV and YYDKDF (reference sequence). The CDR3 runs to 15 residues. The CDR3 bases are TGTGCCACCAGCAGCCGAGTCGGGGCCGCCTACGAGCAGTACTTC. It is translated as CATSSRVGAAYEQYF.

This clonotype was recorded at least ten times. The chain joins TRBV6-1 to TRBJ1-1; 9 nucleotides match TRBD1. The CDR3 loop spans 15 amino acids. The V gene end was trimmed by 6 bases and the J gene end by 1 base; junction bases not matched to a gene: 6. Germline V lookup: CDR1 MNHNS, CDR2 SASEGT. CDR3 in DNA: TGTGCCAGCAGATGGACAGGGGCGCCGAACACTGAAGCTTTCTTT. Encoded protein: CASRWTGAPNTEAFF.